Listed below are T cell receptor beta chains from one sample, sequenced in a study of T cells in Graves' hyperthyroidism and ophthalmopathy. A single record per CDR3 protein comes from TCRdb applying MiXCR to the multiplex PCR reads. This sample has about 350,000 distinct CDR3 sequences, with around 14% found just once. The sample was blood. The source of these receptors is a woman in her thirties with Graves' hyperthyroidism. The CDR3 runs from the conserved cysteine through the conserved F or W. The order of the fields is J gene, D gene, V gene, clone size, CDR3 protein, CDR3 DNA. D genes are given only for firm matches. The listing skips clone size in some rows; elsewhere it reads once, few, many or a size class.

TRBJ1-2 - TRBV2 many CASIRAEQGYGYTF TGTGCCAGCATTCGGGCAGAGCAGGGCTATGGCTACACCTTC
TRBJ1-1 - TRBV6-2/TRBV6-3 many CASSYNDRTAFF TGTGCCAGCAGTTATAACGACCGAACGGCTTTCTTT
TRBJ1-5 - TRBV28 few CASSIQVEPQHF TGTGCCAGCAGTATCCAGGTCGAGCCCCAGCATTTT
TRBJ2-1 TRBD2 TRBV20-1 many CSANSRAGRQVYNEQFF TGCAGTGCTAACTCTAGGGCCGGGAGGCAGGTATACAATGAGCAGTTCTTC
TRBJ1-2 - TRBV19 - CASHPAYPGIYGYTF TGTGCCAGCCACCCCGCTTACCCAGGGATCTATGGCTACACCTTC
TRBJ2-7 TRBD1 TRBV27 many CASSFGQGLYEQYF TGTGCCAGCAGTTTTGGACAGGGTCTCTACGAGCAGTACTTC
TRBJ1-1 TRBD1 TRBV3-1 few CASRSGTGRGGAEAFF TGTGCCAGCCGCTCCGGGACAGGGAGGGGTGGGGCCGAAGCTTTCTTT
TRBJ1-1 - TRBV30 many CAWSVPGLTEAFF TGTGCCTGGAGTGTACCAGGGTTAACTGAAGCTTTCTTT
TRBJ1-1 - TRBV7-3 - CASSHADILMMNTEAFF TGTGCCAGCAGCCATGCGGACATCCTCATGATGAACACTGAAGCTTTCTTT
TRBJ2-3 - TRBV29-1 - CSVEETDTQYF TGCAGCGTTGAAGAGACAGATACGCAGTATTTT
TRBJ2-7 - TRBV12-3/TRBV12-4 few CASSLFGSSNYEQYF TGTGCCAGCAGTTTATTTGGGAGTTCGAACTACGAGCAGTACTTC
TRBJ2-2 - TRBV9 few CASSVDLGLESGELFF TGTGCCAGCAGCGTAGATCTTGGGCTAGAATCCGGGGAGCTGTTTTTT
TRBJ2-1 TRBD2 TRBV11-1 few CASSPNHLGTSGGNEQFF TGTGCCAGCAGCCCTAACCACTTAGGGACTAGCGGGGGAAATGAGCAGTTCTTC
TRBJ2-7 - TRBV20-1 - CSASHSGLISYEQYF TGCAGTGCTAGCCACTCAGGTCTGATCTCCTACGAGCAGTACTTC
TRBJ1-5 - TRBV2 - CASSDPLAGIRSNQPQHF TGTGCCAGCAGTGACCCCTTGGCAGGGATCCGTAGCAATCAGCCCCAGCATTTT
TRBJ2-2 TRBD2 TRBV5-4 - CASSSGLAANTGELFF TGTGCCAGCAGCTCCGGACTAGCGGCGAACACCGGGGAGCTGTTTTTT
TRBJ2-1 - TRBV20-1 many CSALDYVTGNNEQFF TGCAGTGCCCTAGACTACGTTACTGGCAACAATGAGCAGTTCTTC
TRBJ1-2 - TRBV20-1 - CSARGGTSNYGYTF TGCAGTGCTAGGGGGGGGACGTCTAACTATGGCTACACCTTC
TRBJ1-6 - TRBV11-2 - CTSSLSPTNSPLHF TGTACCAGCAGCTTATCCCCAACCAATTCACCCCTCCACTTT
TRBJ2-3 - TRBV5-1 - CASSFQPGRLFTDTQYF TGCGCCAGCAGCTTCCAACCGGGCCGCTTGTTCACAGATACGCAGTATTTT
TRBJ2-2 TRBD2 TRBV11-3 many CASSAVAGGAGELFF TGTGCCAGCAGTGCGGTAGCGGGAGGCGCCGGGGAGCTGTTTTTT
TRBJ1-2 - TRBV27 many CASRDTRPNYGYTF TGTGCCAGCAGGGACACCCGGCCTAACTATGGCTACACCTTC
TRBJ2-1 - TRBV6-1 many CASTEPGGEQFF TGTGCCAGCACCGAACCAGGCGGTGAGCAGTTCTTC
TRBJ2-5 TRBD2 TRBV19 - CASSMASGSLETQYF TGTGCCAGTAGTATGGCTAGCGGGAGTTTGGAGACCCAGTACTTC
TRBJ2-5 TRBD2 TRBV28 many CASSLEASGEETQYF TGTGCCAGCAGTTTAGAGGCTAGCGGTGAAGAGACCCAGTACTTC
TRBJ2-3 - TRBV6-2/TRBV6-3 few CASSYYTAGPDTQYF TGTGCCAGCAGTTACTACACGGCGGGCCCAGATACGCAGTATTTT
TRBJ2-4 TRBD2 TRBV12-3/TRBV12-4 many CASSFRGGVAKNIQYF TGTGCCAGCAGTTTCCGGGGAGGGGTGGCCAAAAACATTCAGTACTTC
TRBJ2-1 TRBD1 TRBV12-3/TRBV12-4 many CASMWTGERYEQFF TGTGCCAGCATGTGGACAGGGGAGAGATATGAGCAGTTCTTC
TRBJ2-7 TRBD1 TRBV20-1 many CSARDPGQSYEQYF TGCAGTGCTAGAGACCCGGGACAGAGCTACGAGCAGTACTTC
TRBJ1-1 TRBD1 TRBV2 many CASRTLPDRAEAFF TGTGCCAGCAGGACCCTACCCGACAGGGCTGAGGCTTTCTTT
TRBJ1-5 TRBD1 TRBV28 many CASRTPQTGAGNQPQHF TGTGCCAGCAGAACACCTCAAACAGGGGCCGGGAATCAGCCCCAGCATTTT
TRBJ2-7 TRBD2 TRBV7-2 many CASSPGASGMKQYF TGTGCCAGCAGCCCTGGGGCTAGCGGGATGAAGCAGTACTTC
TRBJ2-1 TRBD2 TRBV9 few CASSVAGLAGGNEQFF TGTGCCAGCAGCGTAGCGGGACTAGCGGGAGGCAATGAGCAGTTCTTC
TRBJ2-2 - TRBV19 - CASSIAGWTGELFF TGTGCCAGTAGTATAGCGGGGTGGACCGGGGAGCTGTTTTTT
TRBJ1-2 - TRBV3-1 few CASSQGRATVARGYTF TGTGCCAGCAGCCAAGGACGGGCTACCGTAGCCCGTGGCTACACCTTC
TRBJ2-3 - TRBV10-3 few CAISSREDTQYF TGTGCCATCTCCAGCCGTGAAGATACGCAGTATTTT
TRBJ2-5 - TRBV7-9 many CASSLQGGQETQYF TGTGCCAGCAGCCTCCAGGGGGGGCAAGAGACCCAGTACTTC
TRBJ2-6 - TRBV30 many CAWTWAGANVLTF TGTGCCTGGACCTGGGCTGGGGCCAACGTCCTGACTTTC
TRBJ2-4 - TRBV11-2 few CASSLRLLSLSSAKNIQYF TGTGCCAGCAGCCTGAGACTCCTCTCCTTATCTAGTGCCAAAAACATTCAGTACTTC
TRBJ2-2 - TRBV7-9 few CASSWGTDGWGSGELFF TGTGCCAGCAGCTGGGGCACAGACGGATGGGGTTCCGGGGAGCTGTTTTTT
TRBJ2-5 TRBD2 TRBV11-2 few CASRGRPGRERETQYF TGTGCCAGCAGGGGCCGACCCGGGCGGGAGAGGGAGACCCAGTACTTC
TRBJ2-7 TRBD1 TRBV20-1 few CSAPPPGQKYEQHF TGCAGTGCTCCACCCCCGGGACAGAAATACGAGCAGCACTTC
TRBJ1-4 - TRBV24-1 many CATSDPNNEKLFF TGTGCCACCAGTGATCCAAACAATGAAAAACTGTTTTTT
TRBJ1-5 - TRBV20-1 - CSAREGKYNQPQHF TGCAGTGCTAGAGAGGGGAAATATAATCAGCCCCAGCATTTT
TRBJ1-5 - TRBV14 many CASSPLGSNQPQHF TGTGCCAGTTCCCCCCTGGGGAGCAATCAGCCCCAGCATTTT
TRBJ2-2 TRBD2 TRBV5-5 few CASSLVLAGPTGELFF TGTGCCAGCAGCTTGGTACTAGCGGGACCCACCGGGGAGCTGTTTTTT
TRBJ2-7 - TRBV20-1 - CSARWDEQYF TGCAGTGCTAGATGGGACGAGCAGTACTTC
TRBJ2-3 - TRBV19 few CASRTDLTDTQYF TGTGCCAGTAGGACTGACCTAACAGATACGCAGTATTTT
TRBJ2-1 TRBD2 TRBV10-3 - CAISLYMAGGDEQFF TGTGCCATCAGTTTATATATGGCGGGAGGAGATGAGCAGTTCTTC
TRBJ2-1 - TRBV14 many CASSWGGSSYNEQFF TGTGCCAGCAGCTGGGGAGGAAGCTCCTACAATGAGCAGTTCTTC
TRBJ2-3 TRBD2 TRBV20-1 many CSARVASGSLLTQYF TGCAGTGCTAGGGTGGCTAGCGGGAGCCTCCTAACGCAGTATTTT
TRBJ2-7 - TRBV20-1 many CSAISGASLYEQYF TGCAGTGCTATTTCAGGGGCCTCTCTCTACGAGCAGTACTTC
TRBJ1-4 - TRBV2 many CASRSSGSEEKLFF TGTGCCAGCAGGTCTTCAGGGTCAGAGGAAAAACTGTTTTTT
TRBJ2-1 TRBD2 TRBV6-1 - CASSYAGAQFF TGTGCCAGCAGTTACGCGGGAGCGCAGTTCTTC